This T cell receptor (beta chain) was profiled in a study of post-analysis software for immune sequencing data. Comment on this clonotype: Antigen specificity is unknown.

Sequencing libraries made from TCR beta cDNA carried unique molecular identifiers. TCRdb passed the PCR reads through MiXCR, listing each CDR3 protein once. Here the sample spans around 200,000 distinct CDR3 sequences, 29% being singletons. From germline, CDR1 is SGHRS and CDR2 YFSETQ. The CDR3 sequence is 13 residues long. The ends lost 6 bases at V and 6 bases at J; junction bases unmatched: 7. Study outcomes and limitations: With F measure, samples from one preparation batch clustered together strongly. In patients, TRBV5-6, TRBV5-1 and TRBV20-1 belonged to five TRBV segments found more frequently than in controls.

The sample comprised blood. This clonotype originated in a girl aged 2-17 years with multiple sclerosis. The genes are TRBV5-1 and TRBJ2-7, with TRBD1 matching over 9 bases. CDR3 nucleotide sequence: TGCGCCAGCACCCGGACAGGGGACTCCGAGCAGTACTTC. Encoded protein: CASTRTGDSEQYF.